This section outlines one T cell receptor beta chain sequence together with its context. Its antigen is not known. The data are from a study of vaccination effects on CD4 cells after COVID-19. The overall study: Antigen-specific CD4+ T cells expanded by the ViraFEST assay with viral peptide pools were then sequenced. Post-vaccination samples were obtained at early and late time points from a few convalescent patients. It was a median of 72 days after the second dose that post-vaccine samples were obtained.

The CDR3 runs to 16 residues. The V end was cut by 4 bases, the J end by 5 bases, with 19 bases between. Per the germline V gene, CDR1 is SGHAT and CDR2 is FQDESV (reference sequence). Using immunoSEQ multiplex PCR, the repertoire was profiled, and TCRdb retains in-frame clones only, with some absent. The repertoire includes roughly 30,000 clones, about 68% of them detected once, and about 7.1% sits in the top ten. Having been cultured for about ten days, the cells underwent CD4+ T cell isolation. From March to December 2020, the person had a SARS-CoV-2 infection that was confirmed by PCR. Everyone in the study got two shots of either the BNT162b2 or mRNA-1273 vaccine.

The chain links TRBV11-1 to TRBJ2-3; perhaps TRBD1 as D (8 bases). The sequenced sample was CD4+ T cells from PBMCs cultured without peptide, obtained after COVID-19 vaccination. This receptor was identified in a human donor who had a prior SARS-CoV-2 infection. The CDR3 spells CASSSQGAGAEDTQYF. The CDR3 DNA reads TGTGCCAGCAGCTCCCAGGGGGCGGGAGCAGAAGATACGCAGTATTTT.